The 19 T cell receptor beta chains listed next were all sequenced from one sample in a study of T-cell reconstitution after alpha-beta-depleted transplantation in children. Molecular barcoding with unique molecular identifiers was used for the TCRbeta library. TCRdb re-derived calls from the PCR reads in MiXCR, one entry per CDR3 protein. The sample has 250,000 to 300,000 distinct CDR3 sequences, around 10% seen once. The sequences come from PBMCs, collected before TCRalphabeta/CD19-depleted stem cell transplant. The receptor source for this set is a boy under two years old with acute myeloid leukemia, due to receive a stem cell transplant.

This clonotype was picked up many times. The chain employs TRBV5-1 and TRBJ2-7; no firm D call. V shed 5 bases and J shed 6 bases, with 18 bases lying between them. This CDR3 contains 14 residues. Germline V lookup: CDR1 SGHRS, CDR2 YFSETQ. The CDR3 region has the DNA TGCGCCAGCAGTTCGAGAGAAGGTCCGGTCGAGCAGTACTTC. Translation: CASSSREGPVEQYF.

Ten or more counts support this clonotype. The chain joins TRBV20-1 to TRBJ2-7, with a weak D call TRBD2 (6 bases). Looked up from germline, CDR1 is DFQATT and CDR2 is SNEGSKA (reference sequence). The CDR3 spans 11 residues. CDR3 in amino acids: CSAGGGYEQYF. The CDR3 DNA reads as TGCAGCGCCGGGGGTGGCTACGAGCAGTACTTC.

This clonotype has a count of ten or more. The rearrangement joins TRBV3-1 to TRBJ2-3; D unresolved. CDR3 length equals 12 residues. With 4 bases removed from V and 7 bases from J, the gap between germline ends came to 9 bases. Germline CDR1 reads LGHDT; CDR2 reads YNNKEL (reference sequence). The CDR3: CASSPRHNTQYF. CDR3 bases: TGTGCCAGCAGCCCTAGACATAATACGCAGTATTTT.

This clonotype has at least ten counts. The chain combines TRBV12-3 or TRBV12-4 with TRBJ1-5; D remains unclear. V was pared by 6 bases and J by 0 bases, with 9 bases between. The length of the CDR3 is 14 residues. This CDR3 reads CASRPGYSNQPQHF. The CDR3 DNA follows: TGTGCCAGCAGACCGGGCTATAGCAATCAGCCCCAGCATTTT.

This clonotype was picked up many times. V gene TRBV12-3 or TRBV12-4 combines with J gene TRBJ2-5, with 10 bases matching TRBD2. With 2 bases clipped from V and 2 bases from J, the junction kept 5 bases outside the gene matches. The CDR3 contains 16 residues. The CDR3 here is CASSLLAGVSQETQYF. CDR3 coding DNA: TGTGCCAGCAGTTTACTAGCGGGGGTATCTCAAGAGACCCAGTACTTC.

This clonotype appeared many times. V and J are TRBV5-1 and TRBJ2-3; tentatively, D is TRBD2 (5 bases). CDR1 SGHRS and CDR2 YFSETQ come from the germline V gene. The CDR3 has 16 amino acids. V was cut by 4 bases and J by 0 bases, with 15 bases left in between. The CDR3 reads CASSPGVAGSTDTQYF. The CDR3 bases are TGCGCCAGCAGCCCCGGGGTAGCCGGAAGCACAGATACGCAGTATTTT.

The sample holds many counts of this clonotype. V usage is TRBV5-6 and J usage is TRBJ2-7; TRBD1 agrees at 9 bases. CDR1 is SGHDT, CDR2 YYEEEE, per germline. V lost 3 bases, J lost 5 bases, and 3 bases stayed unmatched. The CDR3 runs 13 residues. The CDR3: CASSWDRVDEQYF. The CDR3 DNA reads TGTGCCAGCAGCTGGGACAGGGTGGACGAGCAGTACTTC. Drawing the rest from reference TRBV5-6 and TRBJ2-7, the complete variable domain is DAGVTQSPTHLIKTRGQQVTLRCSPKSGHDTVSWYQQALGQGPQFIFQYYEEEERQRGNFPDRFSGHQFPNYSSELNVNALLLGDSALYLCASSWDRVDEQYFGPGTRLTVT.

This clonotype was recorded at least ten times. The chain joins TRBV9 to TRBJ1-1; perhaps TRBD1 as D (5 bases). Per the germline V gene, CDR1 is SGDLS and CDR2 is YYNGEE. V lost 0 bases, J lost 10 bases, and 13 bases lay in between. This CDR3 has 13 residues. For the CDR3, the DNA is TGTGCCAGCAGCGTAGAGGGCGGGACTTTAGCTTTCTTT. This gives the protein CASSVEGGTLAFF. The variable domain in full, with the rest retrieved from reference TRBV9 and TRBJ1-1, is DSGVTQTPKHLITATGQRVTLRCSPRSGDLSVYWYQQSLDQGLQFLIQYYNGEERAKGNILERFSAQQFPDLHSELNLSSLELGDSALYFCASSVEGGTLAFFGQGTRLTVV.

This chain uses TRBV10-3 with TRBJ2-7, with TRBD1 identical over 11 bases. Germline V gene lookup returns CDR1 ENHRY and CDR2 SYGVKD. This CDR3 spans 13 amino acids. The V segment lost 10 bases and the J segment 2 bases; nucleotides outside the gene matches: 4. The CDR3 nucleotides are TGTGCCACACGGGACAGGGGGACCTACGAGCAGTACTTC. Translated, it gives CATRDRGTYEQYF.

The table lists this clonotype with a few counts. The gene calls are TRBV12-3 or TRBV12-4 and TRBJ2-5; D perhaps matches TRBD1 (6 bases). There are 13 residues in the CDR3. V lost 5 bases to trimming and J lost 5 bases, with 12 bases between them. The CDR3 sequence is CASSATGMETQYF. The CDR3 DNA reads as TGTGCCAGCAGTGCCACAGGGATGGAGACCCAGTACTTC.

This clonotype came up a few times. The rearrangement uses TRBV7-2 and TRBJ1-2; 9 nucleotides line up with TRBD1. Germline V gene lookup returns CDR1 SGHTA and CDR2 FQGNSA. Losses at the gene ends were 3 bases for V and 4 bases for J; bases not matched to a gene: 3. The CDR3 length is 14 residues. The CDR3 here is CASSFWDRAYGYTF. The CDR3 DNA reads as TGTGCCAGCAGCTTTTGGGACAGGGCCTATGGCTACACCTTC. Based on the CDR3 plus reference TRBV7-2 and TRBJ1-2, the full variable domain is GAGVSQSPSNKVTEKGKDVELRCDPISGHTALYWYRQSLGQGLEFLIYFQGNSAPDKSGLPSDRFSAERTGGSVSTLTIQRTQQEDSAVYLCASSFWDRAYGYTFGSGTRLTVV.

This clonotype has ten or more counts. This chain links TRBV7-9 with TRBJ2-3; tentatively, D is TRBD2 (6 bases). The CDR3 spans 15 residues. Germline V gene data show CDR1 as SEHNR and CDR2 as FQNEAQ (reference sequence). With 1 base removed from V and 3 bases from J, the gap between germline ends came to 11 bases. The CDR3 here is CASSLVAAVTDTQYF. The CDR3 DNA is TGTGCCAGCAGCTTAGTAGCGGCCGTAACAGATACGCAGTATTTT.

The chain has TRBV28 and TRBJ2-5; 9 bases agree with TRBD1. This CDR3 spans 18 amino acids. Germline V lookup: CDR1 MDHEN, CDR2 SYDVKM. With 5 bases clipped from V and 4 bases from J, the junction kept 17 bases outside the gene matches. The CDR3 protein is CASSRRTGVSGLGETQYF. In DNA form, the CDR3 reads TGTGCCAGCAGTCGTAGGACAGGGGTATCAGGATTAGGAGAGACCCAGTACTTC.

This clonotype was observed at least ten times. The chain has TRBV24-1 and TRBJ2-4, with D perhaps matching TRBD1 (5 bases). V dropped 1 base and J dropped 14 bases, with 8 bases sitting between them. From germline, CDR1 is KGHDR and CDR2 SFDVKD. This CDR3 is built from 11 residues. The CDR3, as DNA: TGTGCCACCAGTGATTTAGGGGTCGAGTACTTC. Its translation is CATSDLGVEYF.

This clonotype was counted ten times or more. This CDR3 reads CASSLTGEETQYF. The DNA for the CDR3 is TGCGCCAGCAGCTTGACGGGAGAGGAGACCCAGTACTTC. V is TRBV5-1 and J is TRBJ2-5; maybe TRBD2 (6 bases). CDR1 SGHRS and CDR2 YFSETQ come from the germline V gene. V shed 1 base and J shed 5 bases, with 9 bases lying between them. The CDR3 totals 13 residues. Drawing the rest from reference TRBV5-1 and TRBJ2-5, the complete variable domain is KAGVTQTPRYLIKTRGQQVTLSCSPISGHRSVSWYQQTPGQGLQFLFEYFSETQRNKGNFPGRFSGRQFSNSRSEMNVSTLELGDSALYLCASSLTGEETQYFGPGTRLLVL.

This clonotype was detected many times. The chain is built from TRBV28 and TRBJ2-4; D not resolved. The CDR3 totals 15 residues. Germline assignment: CDR1 MDHEN and CDR2 SYDVKM. V lost 1 base to trimming and J lost 3 bases, with 10 bases between them. As DNA, the CDR3 is TGTGCCAGCAGTTTATTTCCAAGTAGCAAAAACATTCAGTACTTC. This sequence encodes CASSLFPSSKNIQYF.

The chain joins TRBV12-3 or TRBV12-4 to TRBJ1-1; TRBD1 might be the D (5 bases). The CDR3 extends over 12 amino acids. The V and J ends lost 4 bases and 11 bases respectively, with 14 bases between them. The CDR3 region is CASSSGRGLAFF. The CDR3 nucleotides read TGTGCCAGCAGTTCAGGGCGGGGGTTGGCTTTCTTT.

This clonotype appeared many times. The chain uses TRBV5-1 and TRBJ2-1, with D perhaps given as TRBD1 or TRBD2 (5 bases each). The CDR3 loop spans 16 amino acids. V dropped 4 bases and J dropped 0 bases, with 14 bases sitting between them. Germline V gives CDR1 SGHRS, CDR2 YFSETQ. The CDR3 reads CASSGTGRGSYNEQFF. The CDR3 DNA sequence: TGCGCCAGCAGCGGGACGGGAAGGGGCTCCTACAATGAGCAGTTCTTC.

This clonotype was detected many times. The CDR3: CASSVGFGQGVDGYTF. The CDR3 DNA follows: TGCGCCAGCAGCGTCGGCTTCGGTCAGGGGGTGGATGGCTACACCTTC. This chain uses TRBV5-1 with TRBJ1-2; 7 bases agree with TRBD1. In germline, CDR1 is SGHRS, CDR2 YFSETQ. This CDR3 contains 16 residues. The V segment lost 4 bases and the J segment 6 bases; nucleotides outside the gene matches: 15.